This T cell receptor (beta chain) comes out of a study of molecular identifiers for immune sequencing clone quantification. Study details: In replicates, the authors split RNA from roughly 20,000 or 100,000 naive CD8 cells five ways and sequenced four.

The CDR3 consists of 14 residues. CDR1 is MGHRA and CDR2 is YSYEKL in the germline V gene. Trimming stripped 0 bases from V and 4 bases from J, with 9 bases between. Using its own MiXCR run on the PCR reads, TCRdb lists one record per CDR3 protein. Here the sample spans about 640,000 distinct CDR3 sequences, less than 20% being singletons. This clonotype came up many times. The sample comprised naive CD8+ T cells from blood, with Jurkat cell RNA spiked in. The sample's subset: FACS-sorted CD8+CD4-CCR7+CD45RA+ naive T cells. This receptor was obtained from a human donor in good health. Some libraries in this study had Jurkat cell RNA spiked in. The chain uses TRBV4-1 and TRBJ1-2, with D unresolved. For the CDR3, the DNA is TGCGCCAGCAGCCAAGATGGAAGCCTCTATGGCTACACCTTC. Protein: CASSQDGSLYGYTF.